This TCR beta chain was recovered during a study of blood T cell repertoires in COVID-19 (dated by TCRdb to about 2020). For context, the study as a whole: Collaborator samples came from the United States, Italy and Spain and covered acute and convalescent phases of COVID-19. Deeply sampled blood TCRbeta repertoires from subjects exposed to, actively infected with, or recovered from COVID-19 were included in the dataset. The sample metadata nearly always contained a de-identified subject ID, COVID-19 status, age in years and sex. The prospective study material was composed of cDNA or gDNA derived from T cells, B-cell-depleted T cells, or PBMCs. The repertoires were made available in a free public database intended to serve as a resource for research on the immune response to SARS-CoV-2. The samples were drawn from two sources: the first 160 participants of the ongoing ImmuneRACE study, and 1,254 subjects contributed by 6 global collaborators. Where HLA class I and class II types were available, the types were taken from metadata supplied by the sample provider, not from assay-based typing.

As for this clone: Its antigen remains undetermined. Per-nucleotide qualities are absent, and no much larger clonotype sits a single base away.

TCRbeta CDR3 regions were amplified from genomic DNA by means of the immunoSEQ Assay, a bias-controlled multiplex PCR. The original pipeline was this. Nucleated cell counts per sample were estimated from amplification of reference gene primers within the assay. To quantify the absolute abundance of each unique TCRbeta CDR3 rearrangement, sequence reads were collapsed and filtered. For each sample, productive Simpson clonality was calculated as the square root of Simpson's diversity index across productive rearrangements. Imported from immuneACCESS, the table was reduced by TCRdb to in-frame sequences with V and J called. These copies leave out some clones; in studies compared against another copy, an unresolved V gene accounts for under half, and the cause of the remainder is not known. Clone size and the V and J calls come from that table; the DNA yielded D and trimming. Across this sample there are some 230,000 clones, with 80% to 90% seen only once. Around 0.97% of the sample is taken by the ten largest.

Each collaborating institution followed its own protocols to collect whole blood in K2EDTA tubes. For TCRbeta analysis, collaborators shipped samples in one of three forms: frozen whole blood, isolated PBMCs, or DNA extracted from either of those sample types. Overall results and qualifications from the work: Clinical and demographic metadata were provided uncurated, with the amount varying by source and participant.

Reading the germline V gene gives CDR1 SNHLY and CDR2 FYNNEI. Taken from cysteine to phenylalanine, the CDR3 has 13 residues. The retained sequence is limited to the CDR3, 39 bases, with the frame set at the first base. Deletion took 5 bases off V and 6 bases off J, with a span of 13 bases between the germline ends. Sequencing was performed on peripheral blood. This TCR came from a man aged 40-55 years with acute or convalescent COVID-19. The chain links TRBV2 with TRBJ1-2; a weak D assignment points to TRBD1 (5 bases agree). The sequenced DNA: TGTGCCAGCAGTTTCGCAGGGATCAATGGCTACACCTTC. This encodes CASSFAGINGYTF. With the rest looked up from the reference TRBV2 and TRBJ1-2 genes rather than sequenced, the full variable domain is EPEVTQTPSHQVTQMGQEVILRCVPISNHLYFYWYRQILGQKVEFLVSFYNNEISEKSEIFDDQFSVERPDGSNFTLKIRSTKLEDSAMYFCASSFAGINGYTFGSGTRLTVV.